The 10 T cell receptor beta chains given below trace back to one sample, sequenced in a study of T cell responses to AZD1222 COVID-19 vaccine. Data came from immunoSEQ multiplex PCR; TCRdb stores just in-frame clones and leaves some out. Seen here are approximately 79,000 clones, 83% observed once, and the top ten hold about 1.3%. The source material was peripheral blood, sampled 28 days after the second AZD1222 dose. These receptors originate from an adult who received the AZD1222 COVID-19 vaccine.

As DNA, the CDR3 is TGCGCCAGCAGCCCGGACAGAGGGAATTCACCCCTCCACTTT. It yields the protein CASSPDRGNSPLHF. The chain recombines TRBV5-1 with TRBJ1-6; TRBD1 might be the D (6 bases). CDR1 SGHRS and CDR2 YFSETQ come from the germline V gene. V lost 4 bases to trimming and J lost 7 bases, with 12 bases between them. The length of the CDR3 is 14 residues.

This chain uses TRBV9 with TRBJ1-2, with 10 bases that match TRBD1. Germline values: CDR1 SGDLS, CDR2 YYNGEE. The CDR3 extends over 17 amino acids. V was pared by 4 bases and J by 5 bases, with 14 bases of the junction left unmatched. The CDR3 sequence is CASSSSTRQGAIYGYTF. The CDR3 DNA reads TGTGCCAGCAGCTCCTCGACCCGACAGGGGGCAATTTATGGCTACACCTTC.

The gene calls are TRBV7-3 and TRBJ2-1, with TRBD2 identical over 8 bases. This CDR3 contains 13 residues. Germline V CDR1 and CDR2: SGHTA, FQGTGA. V was pared by 6 bases and J by 15 bases, with 13 bases of the junction left unmatched. CDR3 sequence (DNA): TGTGCCAGCAGTCCCACCATAGCGGGAAGGGCGTTCTTC. It codes for CASSPTIAGRAFF.

The rearrangement joins TRBV19 to TRBJ2-7; 7 bases align to TRBD1. This CDR3 spans 14 amino acids. Germline assignment: CDR1 LNHDA and CDR2 SQIVND (reference sequence). V gave up 6 bases and J gave up 2 bases; unmatched junction bases: 7. CDR3 amino acids: CASSPQTGTYEQYF. For the CDR3, the DNA is TGTGCCAGTAGCCCCCAGACAGGGACCTACGAGCAGTACTTC.

The CDR3 DNA is TGTGCCAGCAGTTTACTAGTGAACACTGAAGCTTTCTTT. Protein product: CASSLLVNTEAFF. The rearrangement uses TRBV27 and TRBJ1-1; D gene ambiguous. This CDR3 comprises 13 residues. The germline gives CDR1 MNHEY, CDR2 SMNVEV (reference sequence). Trimming stripped 2 bases from V and 0 bases from J, with 4 bases between.

This rearrangement joins TRBV28 to TRBJ1-1; D is possibly TRBD1 (6 bases). The V gene lost 2 bases and the J gene lost 7 bases, with 17 bases spanning the gap. The length of the CDR3 is 15 residues. Germline loops: CDR1 MDHEN, CDR2 SYDVKM. CDR3 residues: CASSLPGTQRGEAFF. The CDR3 DNA reads as TGTGCCAGCAGTTTACCCGGGACACAAAGAGGTGAAGCTTTCTTT.

This rearrangement joins TRBV18 to TRBJ1-6; no clear D. Trimming left V 2 bases short and J 0 bases short, with 8 bases between. Germline CDR1 KGHSH, CDR2 LQKENI. The length of the CDR3 is 16 residues. CDR3 in DNA: TGTGCCAGCTCACCAATCCCGAGCTCCTATAATTCACCCCTCCACTTT. Amino acid sequence: CASSPIPSSYNSPLHF.

The rearrangement joins TRBV5-1 to TRBJ1-2; D is uncertain. The V gene lost 0 bases and the J gene lost 5 bases, with 8 bases spanning the gap. CDR1 SGHRS and CDR2 YFSETQ come from the germline V gene. CDR3 size: 13 residues. The CDR3 loop reads CASSLEFGYGYTF. The CDR3 DNA follows: TGCGCCAGCAGCTTGGAATTTGGGTATGGCTACACCTTC. The variable domain in full, completed from reference TRBV5-1 and TRBJ1-2, reads KAGVTQTPRYLIKTRGQQVTLSCSPISGHRSVSWYQQTPGQGLQFLFEYFSETQRNKGNFPGRFSGRQFSNSRSEMNVSTLELGDSALYLCASSLEFGYGYTFGSGTRLTVV.

V and J are TRBV4-1 and TRBJ2-1, with TRBD1 matching over 9 bases. CDR3 length: 20 amino acids. Germline V CDR1 and CDR2: MGHRA, YSYEKL. Trimming cost V 2 bases and J 4 bases; bases outside gene matches: 18. CDR3 sequence (DNA): TGCGCCAGCAGCCAATATAGGGACAGGGCGGGTGGCTTTGGGTACAATGAGCAGTTCTTC. Its protein is CASSQYRDRAGGFGYNEQFF.

Here the CDR3 DNA reads TGTGCCAGCAGCTTGCGGGGCGGGGATGAGCAGTTCTTC. Encoded protein: CASSLRGGDEQFF. The rearrangement links TRBV5-4 to TRBJ2-1; a possible D gene is TRBD2 (6 bases). V gave up 1 base and J gave up 8 bases, with 10 bases separating them. Germline CDR1 and CDR2: SGHNT and YYREEE (reference sequence). CDR3 size: 13 residues.